The clone carrying this T cell receptor (beta chain) was seen a single time. Its antigen is still unknown. Germline V lookup: CDR1 MNHEY, CDR2 SVGAGI. The length of the CDR3 is 12 residues. The V gene end was trimmed by 6 bases and the J gene end by 7 bases; junction bases not matched to a gene: 5. These data belong to a study of cytomegalovirus exposure and HLA in healthy donors. Whole-study results and caveats: Prior analysis indicated that the majority of TCR beta V segments exhibited productivity approximately 90% or approximately 30% of the time. For most TCR sequences rarity was the rule, although some public TCRs occurred in many donors.

The PCR used 60 Vbeta and 13 Jbeta primers. Measured with immunoSEQ multiplex PCR; TCRdb has only the in-frame clones, and not every one. The repertoire holds about 160,000 clones, with 81% as singletons. The donors gave bone marrow, and they were healthy. Sequencing was performed on PBMCs. This TCR came from a man in his fifties or sixties in good health and CMV-seropositive. This chain uses TRBV6-5 with TRBJ2-7, with TRBD1 matching 8 bases. The CDR3 loop reads CASSRQGREQYF. The CDR3 nucleotides are TGTGCCAGCAGCCGACAGGGGAGGGAGCAGTACTTC.